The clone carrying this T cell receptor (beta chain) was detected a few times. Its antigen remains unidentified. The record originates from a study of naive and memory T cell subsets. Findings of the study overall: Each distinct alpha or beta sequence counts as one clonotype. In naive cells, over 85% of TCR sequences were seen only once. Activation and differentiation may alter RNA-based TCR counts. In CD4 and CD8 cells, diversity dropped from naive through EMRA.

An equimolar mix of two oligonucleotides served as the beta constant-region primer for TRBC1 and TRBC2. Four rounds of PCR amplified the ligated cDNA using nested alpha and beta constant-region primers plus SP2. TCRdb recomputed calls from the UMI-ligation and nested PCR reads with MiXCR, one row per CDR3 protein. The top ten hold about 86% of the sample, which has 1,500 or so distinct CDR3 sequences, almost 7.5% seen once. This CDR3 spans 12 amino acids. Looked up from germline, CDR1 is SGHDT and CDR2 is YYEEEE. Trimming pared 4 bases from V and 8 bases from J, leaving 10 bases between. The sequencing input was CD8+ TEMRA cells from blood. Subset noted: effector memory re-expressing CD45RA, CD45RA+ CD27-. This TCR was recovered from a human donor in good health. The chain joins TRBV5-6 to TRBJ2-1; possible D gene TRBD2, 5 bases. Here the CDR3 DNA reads TGTGCCAGCAGCCGGAGGATCGATGAGCAGTTCTTC. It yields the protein CASSRRIDEQFF.